The T cell receptor beta chain under discussion was sequenced for a study of spatial heterogeneity in lung cancer. Each TCR cDNA molecule carried a unique molecular identifier. TCRdb passed the 5' RACE reads through MiXCR, listing each CDR3 protein once. Of about 80,000 distinct CDR3 sequences in the sample, approximately 20% were seen once. This CDR3 contains 16 residues. The V gene's germline CDR1 is SEHNR and CDR2 FQNEAQ (reference sequence). With 6 bases removed from V and 1 base from J, the gap between germline ends came to 16 bases. Noted time point: sample taken at primary tumor resection. Researchers sequenced whole RNA taken from tumor, nontumor lung or frozen PBMC without sorting. Donors were some 72 untreated early-stage non-small cell lung cancer patients. This clonotype was recorded a few times.

This rearrangement joins TRBV7-9 to TRBJ1-3; possible D gene TRBD1, 6 bases. Sequencing used PBMCs, obtained at surgery. The sequence derives from a male donor with early-stage non-small cell lung cancer. The CDR3 coding sequence is TGTGCCAGCAGGCACCAACAGGGTTCGTCTGGAAACACCATATATTTT. Its translation: CASRHQQGSSGNTIYF.